What follows is one TCR beta chain and its context. The antigen is undetermined. The CDR3 has 14 amino acids. The V and J ends lost 2 bases and 6 bases, in that order; junction bases with no gene match: 3. From germline, CDR1 is SGHVS and CDR2 FQNEAQ. With the Oncomine TCR Beta short-read assay, DNA from cultured CD4+ T cells was sequenced. Genomic DNA was isolated from CD4+ T cells that had been cultured. Each CDR3 protein gets one entry after TCRdb re-called the PCR reads with MiXCR. Seen here are around 15,000 distinct CDR3 sequences, around 48% observed once, and the top ten hold roughly 13%. Indicated time point: late sampling 161 to 241 days after vaccination in a few convalescent patients. Noted treatment: approximately nine-day PBMC culture with coronavirus spike peptide pools or control peptides (ViraFEST assay). This entry comes from a study of vaccination and CD4 T cells after COVID-19. As for the study in general: The convalescent population consisted of six males and four females, two of whom were of Hispanic ethnicity. Study-wide results and caveats: Convalescent participants were relatively few, and none had early post-infection timepoints studied.

The chain carries TRBV7-8 and TRBJ2-3; 9 nucleotides align to TRBD1. The material sequenced was CD4+ T cells from blood, cultured in vitro, taken about 7 months after SARS-CoV-2 vaccination. The sequence came from a human donor who had recovered from COVID-19. The CDR3 reads CASSLRDREDTQYF. CDR3 bases: TGTGCCAGCAGCTTACGGGACAGGGAGGATACGCAGTATTTT.